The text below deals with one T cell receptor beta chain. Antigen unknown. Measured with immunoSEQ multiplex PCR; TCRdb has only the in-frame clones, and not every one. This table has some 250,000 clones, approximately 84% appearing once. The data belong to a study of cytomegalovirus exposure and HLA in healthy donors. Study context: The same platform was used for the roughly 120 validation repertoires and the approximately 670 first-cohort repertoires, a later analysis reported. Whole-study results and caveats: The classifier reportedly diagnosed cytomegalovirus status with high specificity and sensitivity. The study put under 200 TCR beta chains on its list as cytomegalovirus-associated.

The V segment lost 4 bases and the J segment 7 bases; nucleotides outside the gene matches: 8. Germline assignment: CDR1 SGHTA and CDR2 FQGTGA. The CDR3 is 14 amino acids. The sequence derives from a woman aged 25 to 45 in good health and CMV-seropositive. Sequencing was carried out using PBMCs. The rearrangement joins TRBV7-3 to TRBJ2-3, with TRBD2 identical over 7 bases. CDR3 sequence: CASSSSGGANTQYF. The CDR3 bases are TGTGCCAGCAGCTCTAGCGGAGGGGCGAATACGCAGTATTTT.